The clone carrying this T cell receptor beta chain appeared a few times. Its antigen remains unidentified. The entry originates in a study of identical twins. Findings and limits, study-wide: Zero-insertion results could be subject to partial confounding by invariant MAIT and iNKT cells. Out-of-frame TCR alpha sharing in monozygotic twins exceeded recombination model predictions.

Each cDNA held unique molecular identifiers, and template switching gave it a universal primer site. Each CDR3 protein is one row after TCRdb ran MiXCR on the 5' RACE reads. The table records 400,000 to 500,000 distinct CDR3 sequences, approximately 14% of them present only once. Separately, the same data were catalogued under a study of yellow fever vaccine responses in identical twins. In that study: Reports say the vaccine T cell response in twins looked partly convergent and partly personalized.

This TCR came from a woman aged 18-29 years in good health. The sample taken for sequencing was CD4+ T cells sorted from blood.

Written as DNA, the CDR3 is TGTGCCAGCAGCTTAGTAGGGACTAGCGGGAGAAGGAATACGCAGTATTTT. As protein: CASSLVGTSGRRNTQYF. This rearrangement joins TRBV11-2 to TRBJ2-3; the match to TRBD2 covers 14 bases. This CDR3 is built from 17 residues. Germline V gene lookup returns CDR1 SGHAT and CDR2 FQNNGV. V was pared by 1 base and J by 7 bases, with 7 bases of the junction left unmatched.